Listed below are T cell receptor beta chains from one sample, sequenced in a study of cytomegalovirus exposure and HLA in healthy donors. The table came from immunoSEQ multiplex PCR; TCRdb's copy has only in-frame clones and leaves some out. This table holds some 150,000 clones, roughly 80% found once. Source material: PBMCs. The receptors were gathered from a woman aged 25 to 39 in good health and CMV-seropositive. CDR3s include the opening cysteine and the closing phenylalanine or tryptophan. Each record gives: CDR3 protein, CDR3 DNA, D gene, clone size, V gene, J gene, CDR3 length. D genes are given only for firm matches. Some rows mark clone size as missing; the rest say once, few, many or name a class of expanded clone.

cdr3_aa: CASSPLGTGGNTIYF; cdr3_nt: TGTGCCAGCAGCCCCCTTGGGACAGGGGGTAACACCATATATTTT; d_call: TRBD1; clone_size: few; v_call: TRBV7-2; j_call: TRBJ1-3; cdr3_length: 15
cdr3_aa: CASSPGTGGTDTQYF; cdr3_nt: TGTGCCAGCAGTCCTGGGACGGGGGGCACAGATACGCAGTATTTT; d_call: .; clone_size: .; v_call: TRBV5-4; j_call: TRBJ2-3; cdr3_length: 15
cdr3_aa: CASTPGAWNTEAFF; cdr3_nt: TGTGCCAGCACCCCCGGAGCATGGAACACTGAAGCTTTCTTT; d_call: .; clone_size: .; v_call: TRBV7-2; j_call: TRBJ1-1; cdr3_length: 14
cdr3_aa: CASTRRTGNTGELFF; cdr3_nt: TGTGCCAGCACCAGAAGGACAGGGAACACCGGGGAGCTGTTTTTT; d_call: TRBD1; clone_size: .; v_call: TRBV6-1; j_call: TRBJ2-2; cdr3_length: 15
cdr3_aa: CASSTPGQGRTEAFF; cdr3_nt: TGTGCCAGCAGCACCCCAGGACAGGGCAGGACTGAAGCTTTCTTT; d_call: TRBD1; clone_size: .; v_call: TRBV5-4; j_call: TRBJ1-1; cdr3_length: 15
cdr3_aa: CASSVAGGWETQYF; cdr3_nt: TGTGCCAGCAGTGTAGCGGGGGGCTGGGAGACCCAGTACTTC; d_call: TRBD2; clone_size: .; v_call: TRBV25-1; j_call: TRBJ2-5; cdr3_length: 14
cdr3_aa: CASSLGRPYGQFF; cdr3_nt: TGTGCCAGCAGCTTAGGGAGACCCTATGGGCAGTTCTTC; d_call: .; clone_size: .; v_call: TRBV7-9; j_call: TRBJ2-1; cdr3_length: 13
cdr3_aa: CASSSGTGKYYEQYF; cdr3_nt: TGTGCCAGCAGCTCCGGGACAGGGAAGTACTACGAGCAGTACTTC; d_call: TRBD1; clone_size: few; v_call: TRBV11-2; j_call: TRBJ2-7; cdr3_length: 15
cdr3_aa: CASTVTGYGTEAFF; cdr3_nt: TGTGCCAGTACAGTAACAGGGTATGGCACTGAAGCTTTCTTT; d_call: .; clone_size: once; v_call: TRBV19; j_call: TRBJ1-1; cdr3_length: 14
cdr3_aa: CASSLGTGEGMKQFF; cdr3_nt: TGTGCCAGCAGCCTCGGGACAGGAGAAGGGATGAAGCAGTTCTTC; d_call: TRBD1; clone_size: .; v_call: TRBV7-7; j_call: TRBJ2-1; cdr3_length: 15
cdr3_aa: CASSFTGESDYGYTF; cdr3_nt: TGTGCCAGCAGCTTTACTGGGGAGTCGGACTATGGCTACACCTTC; d_call: .; clone_size: .; v_call: TRBV7-9; j_call: TRBJ1-2; cdr3_length: 15
cdr3_aa: CASSGLEAAFF; cdr3_nt: TGCGCCAGCAGTGGGTTGGAGGCAGCTTTCTTT; d_call: .; clone_size: once; v_call: TRBV23-1; j_call: TRBJ1-1; cdr3_length: 11
cdr3_aa: CASSVAGDPSYNEQFF; cdr3_nt: TGTGCCAGCAGCGTAGCGGGGGACCCCTCCTACAATGAGCAGTTCTTC; d_call: .; clone_size: few; v_call: TRBV9; j_call: TRBJ2-1; cdr3_length: 16
cdr3_aa: CASSSGQDPPYEQYF; cdr3_nt: TGCGCCAGCAGCTCGGGACAGGACCCGCCCTACGAGCAGTACTTC; d_call: TRBD1; clone_size: few; v_call: TRBV5-1; j_call: TRBJ2-7; cdr3_length: 15
cdr3_aa: CSSSRGGTEAFF; cdr3_nt: TGTTCCAGCAGCCGCGGGGGGACTGAAGCTTTCTTT; d_call: .; clone_size: .; v_call: TRBV7-9; j_call: TRBJ1-1; cdr3_length: 12
cdr3_aa: CAISERQEEGYTF; cdr3_nt: TGTGCCATCAGTGAAAGGCAGGAGGAAGGCTACACCTTC; d_call: .; clone_size: .; v_call: TRBV10-3; j_call: TRBJ1-2; cdr3_length: 13
cdr3_aa: CASSLNQGSNQPQHF; cdr3_nt: TGTGCCAGCAGCCTTAATCAGGGTAGCAATCAGCCCCAGCATTTT; d_call: .; clone_size: many; v_call: TRBV27; j_call: TRBJ1-5; cdr3_length: 15
cdr3_aa: CASSYSGGPSYEQYF; cdr3_nt: TGTGCCAGCAGTTACTCCGGGGGGCCATCCTACGAGCAGTACTTC; d_call: .; clone_size: .; v_call: TRBV6-5; j_call: TRBJ2-7; cdr3_length: 15
cdr3_aa: CASSFGTGGRFGGELFF; cdr3_nt: TGTGCCAGCAGCTTTGGAACAGGGGGCCGTTTCGGTGGGGAGCTGTTTTTT; d_call: TRBD1; clone_size: .; v_call: TRBV7-9; j_call: TRBJ2-2; cdr3_length: 17
cdr3_aa: CAIKAAGTNGYTF; cdr3_nt: TGTGCCATCAAGGCGGCAGGGACTAATGGCTACACCTTC; d_call: .; clone_size: .; v_call: TRBV10-3; j_call: TRBJ1-2; cdr3_length: 13
cdr3_aa: CSSNQKQAYEQYF; cdr3_nt: TGTTCCAGCAACCAAAAGCAGGCCTACGAGCAGTACTTC; d_call: .; clone_size: few; v_call: TRBV7-8; j_call: TRBJ2-7; cdr3_length: 13
cdr3_aa: CASSRRDRALHF; cdr3_nt: TGTGCCAGCTCGCGGCGGGACAGGGCACTCCACTTT; d_call: TRBD1; clone_size: .; v_call: TRBV18; j_call: TRBJ1-6; cdr3_length: 12
cdr3_aa: CASSWGQGMTYEQYF; cdr3_nt: TGTGCCAGCAGTTGGGGCCAGGGAATGACCTACGAGCAGTACTTC; d_call: .; clone_size: .; v_call: TRBV6-5; j_call: TRBJ2-7; cdr3_length: 15
cdr3_aa: CASSSSRINYGYTF; cdr3_nt: TGTGCCAGCAGTTCAAGCAGGATTAACTATGGCTACACCTTC; d_call: .; clone_size: few; v_call: TRBV7-2; j_call: TRBJ1-2; cdr3_length: 14
cdr3_aa: CASRSGTDSTDTQYF; cdr3_nt: TGTGCCAGCAGGTCCGGGACAGATAGCACAGATACGCAGTATTTT; d_call: TRBD1; clone_size: .; v_call: TRBV5-4; j_call: TRBJ2-3; cdr3_length: 15
cdr3_aa: CASSEPGTLNTEAFF; cdr3_nt: TGTGCCAGCAGTGAACCGGGAACCCTCAACACTGAAGCTTTCTTT; d_call: .; clone_size: .; v_call: TRBV25-1; j_call: TRBJ1-1; cdr3_length: 15
cdr3_aa: CASSENTGGGGYTF; cdr3_nt: TGTGCCAGCAGCGAGAACACAGGGGGCGGAGGCTACACCTTC; d_call: .; clone_size: .; v_call: TRBV21-1; j_call: TRBJ1-2; cdr3_length: 14
cdr3_aa: CASSLAGRGSSYNEQFF; cdr3_nt: TGTGCCAGCAGCTTAGCCGGTAGGGGGAGCTCCTACAATGAGCAGTTCTTC; d_call: .; clone_size: .; v_call: TRBV7-2; j_call: TRBJ2-1; cdr3_length: 17
cdr3_aa: CASAGQGYEDQPQHF; cdr3_nt: TGTGCCAGCGCCGGACAGGGGTATGAGGATCAGCCCCAGCATTTT; d_call: TRBD1; clone_size: .; v_call: TRBV19; j_call: TRBJ1-5; cdr3_length: 15
cdr3_aa: CASSQSLAGTPYEQYF; cdr3_nt: TGCGCCAGCAGTCAATCACTAGCGGGGACCCCCTACGAGCAGTACTTC; d_call: TRBD2; clone_size: .; v_call: TRBV23-1; j_call: TRBJ2-7; cdr3_length: 16
cdr3_aa: CSAQKRQGAKGSTQYF; cdr3_nt: TGCAGCGCTCAGAAGAGACAGGGGGCCAAAGGATCGACGCAGTATTTT; d_call: TRBD1; clone_size: .; v_call: TRBV29-1; j_call: TRBJ2-3; cdr3_length: 16
cdr3_aa: CASSPLAPYSYNEQFF; cdr3_nt: TGTGCCAGCTCACCCTTAGCCCCCTACTCCTACAATGAGCAGTTCTTC; d_call: .; clone_size: .; v_call: TRBV18; j_call: TRBJ2-1; cdr3_length: 16
cdr3_aa: CASSWGSLKVNSPLHF; cdr3_nt: TGTGCCAGCAGCTGGGGCAGCCTAAAAGTAAATTCACCCCTCCACTTT; d_call: .; clone_size: .; v_call: TRBV5-6; j_call: TRBJ1-6; cdr3_length: 16
cdr3_aa: CASSTDAWGDQETQYF; cdr3_nt: TGTGCCAGCAGCACGGACGCCTGGGGGGACCAAGAGACCCAGTACTTC; d_call: .; clone_size: .; v_call: TRBV7-2; j_call: TRBJ2-5; cdr3_length: 16
cdr3_aa: CASSVEPGEGYEQYF; cdr3_nt: TGTGCCAGCAGCGTAGAACCAGGGGAAGGCTACGAGCAGTACTTC; d_call: .; clone_size: .; v_call: TRBV9; j_call: TRBJ2-7; cdr3_length: 15
cdr3_aa: CASSLLKETQYF; cdr3_nt: TGTGCCAGCAGTCTACTGAAAGAGACCCAGTACTTC; d_call: .; clone_size: .; v_call: TRBV27; j_call: TRBJ2-5; cdr3_length: 12
cdr3_aa: CASSPRLAGSYEQYF; cdr3_nt: TGTGCCAGCAGCCCCCGACTAGCGGGCTCCTACGAGCAGTACTTC; d_call: TRBD2; clone_size: .; v_call: TRBV7-9; j_call: TRBJ2-7; cdr3_length: 15
cdr3_aa: CATSRDLGTGASYTF; cdr3_nt: TGTGCCACCAGCAGAGATTTGGGGACAGGGGCGAGCTACACCTTC; d_call: TRBD1; clone_size: .; v_call: TRBV15; j_call: TRBJ1-2; cdr3_length: 15